A single sample gave rise to the 18 T cell receptor beta chains below, sequenced in a study of CD8 T cells in Susac syndrome (dated by TCRdb to 2018 to 2020). Libraries were prepared through the immunoSEQ multiplex PCR assay. RNA was extracted using the RNeasy kit, and roughly 0.45 to 1 ug of the RNA was reverse transcribed with random hexamers. TCRdb cleaned the public reads at Q25 with fastp, built clones with MiXCR and kept in-frame beta chains. Identical CDR3 proteins give one entry, which carries the most common genes and DNA. The sample data list 250,000 to 300,000 distinct CDR3 sequences, and approximately 85% of these were observed just once. Roughly 0.21% of the sample goes to the ten largest clones. The sequenced sample consisted of CD8+ T cells from PBMCs. These receptors were obtained from a human donor with multiple sclerosis.

The chain combines TRBV5-1 with TRBJ2-7; 7 bases match TRBD2. V lost 2 bases and J lost 6; bases outside the gene matches: 8. Germline values: CDR1 SGHRS, CDR2 YFSETQ. This CDR3 is built from 14 residues. The CDR3 sequence: CASSLKRWGGEQYF. Here the CDR3 DNA reads TGCGCCAGCAGCTTAAAAAGGTGGGGGGGCGAGCAGTACTTC.

This rearrangement joins TRBV5-6 to TRBJ2-2; the D gene is possibly TRBD1 (5 bases). Germline CDR1 is SGHDT and CDR2 is YYEEEE. V dropped 2 bases and J dropped 3 bases, with 8 bases sitting between them. The CDR3 consists of 14 residues. CDR3 sequence reads: CASSFRVHTGELFF. The CDR3 DNA reads as TGTGCCAGCAGCTTCAGGGTCCACACCGGGGAGCTGTTTTTT.

The chain uses TRBV7-9 and TRBJ2-1; possible D gene TRBD1, 6 bases. Germline V gene data show CDR1 as SEHNR and CDR2 as FQNEAQ (reference sequence). Trimming shortened V by 1 base and J by 7 bases, and 11 bases separated the two germline ends. CDR3 size: 14 residues. Here the CDR3 DNA reads TGTGCCAGCAGCTTAGTAACAGGGTTGAATGAGCAGTTCTTC. Amino acids: CASSLVTGLNEQFF. The full variable domain, rest sourced from reference TRBV7-9 and TRBJ2-1, is DTGVSQNPRHKITKRGQNVTFRCDPISEHNRLYWYRQTLGQGPEFLTYFQNEAQLEKSRLLSDRFSAERPKGSFSTLEIQRTEQGDSAMYLCASSLVTGLNEQFFGPGTRLTVL.

This sequence joins TRBV5-6 and TRBJ1-1; 7 bases agree with TRBD1. Germline CDR1 SGHDT, CDR2 YYEEEE. CDR3 length: 12 amino acids. After removal of 5 bases from V and 11 bases from J, the junction contained 9 bases not matched to a gene. CDR3 sequence: CASRATGLEAFF. Here the CDR3 DNA reads TGTGCCAGCAGGGCGACAGGGCTTGAGGCTTTCTTT. The entire variable domain, with the rest obtained from reference TRBV5-6 and TRBJ1-1, is as follows: DAGVTQSPTHLIKTRGQQVTLRCSPKSGHDTVSWYQQALGQGPQFIFQYYEEEERQRGNFPDRFSGHQFPNYSSELNVNALLLGDSALYLCASRATGLEAFFGQGTRLTVV.

The chain joins TRBV28 to TRBJ2-7; D unresolved. The V and J ends lost 6 bases and 2 bases respectively, with 11 bases between them. The CDR3 length is 13 residues. CDR1 is MDHEN, CDR2 SYDVKM, per germline. The CDR3 sequence is CASSLQLTYEQYF. The CDR3 region has the DNA TGTGCCAGCAGCCTACAGCTTACCTACGAGCAGTACTTC.

The rearrangement links TRBV11-2 to TRBJ1-1; 9 nucleotides match TRBD1. The CDR3 totals 17 residues. The ends lost 1 base at V and 0 bases at J; junction bases unmatched: 6. Germline-derived CDR1 and CDR2 are SGHAT and FQNNGV. The CDR3 protein is CASSLVPGQGLNTEAFF. The CDR3 DNA sequence: TGTGCCAGCAGCTTAGTCCCGGGACAGGGCCTGAACACTGAAGCTTTCTTT.

This chain connects TRBV12-3 or TRBV12-4 to TRBJ2-1, with TRBD2 matching 12 bases. Losses at the gene ends were 7 bases for V and 7 bases for J; bases not matched to a gene: 8. The CDR3 is made up of 15 amino acids. Here the CDR3 reads CASTRLAGARNEQFF. The CDR3, as DNA: TGTGCCAGCACCAGACTAGCGGGAGCACGGAATGAGCAGTTCTTC.

The rearrangement joins TRBV23-1 to TRBJ2-5; D call uncertain. TRBV23-1 is known as an ORF, though its function is uncertain. The V gene lost 3 bases and the J gene lost 9 bases, with 11 bases spanning the gap. This CDR3 is 12 amino acids long. CDR3 residues: CASSHPYCAQYF. In DNA, the CDR3 is TGCGCCAGCAGTCACCCTTATTGTGCCCAGTACTTC.

A single count supports this clonotype. The J gene is TRBJ2-3, the V gene TRBV5-1; D possibly matches TRBD1 or TRBD2 (5 bases each). Germline V gene sequence: CDR1 SGHRS, CDR2 YFSETQ. The CDR3 is made up of 16 amino acids. V shed 4 bases and J shed 2 bases, with 17 bases lying between them. This chain's CDR3 is CASSPRVTGTTDTQYF. CDR3 bases: TGCGCCAGCAGCCCCCGGGTTACCGGGACCACAGATACGCAGTATTTT.

This rearrangement joins TRBV6-2 or TRBV6-3 to TRBJ2-7; D is uncertain. V was pared by 0 bases and J by 3 bases, with 3 bases between. The CDR3 is made up of 12 amino acids. Germline V lookup: CDR1 MNHEY, CDR2 SVGEGT. The CDR3 here is CASSYSVYEQYF. The CDR3 DNA reads as TGTGCCAGCAGTTACTCTGTCTACGAGCAGTACTTC.

This chain joins TRBV20-1 and TRBJ2-7; D may be TRBD2 (6 bases). Per germline, CDR1 DFQATT and CDR2 SNEGSKA (reference sequence). CDR3 length: 13 residues. V was cut by 3 bases and J by 3 bases, with 12 bases left in between. The CDR3 sequence is CSARGLAGYEQYF. CDR3 nucleotides: TGCAGTGCTAGGGGACTTGCAGGCTACGAGCAGTACTTC.

The V and J genes are TRBV5-4 and TRBJ1-5, with D maybe TRBD1 (6 bases). This CDR3 comprises 15 residues. Trimming took 4 bases from V and 7 from J, leaving 18 bases between them. Per the germline V gene, CDR1 is SGHNT and CDR2 is YYREEE (reference sequence). CDR3 in amino acids: CASSLGGLLGQPQHF. The CDR3 DNA is TGTGCCAGCAGCCTGGGGGGGCTGTTAGGACAGCCCCAGCATTTT.

Concerning this clonotype itself: Sequence at one end of the junction differs from germline and may be a read error. This chain links TRBV7-7 with TRBJ2-7, with TRBD1 matching 10 bases. This CDR3 region has 17 residues. Germline V lookup: CDR1 SSHAT, CDR2 FNYEAQ (reference sequence). This CDR3 is CASSPNLPGTGVGEQYF. The CDR3 nucleotides read TGTGCTAGCAGCCCCAACCTCCCCGGGACAGGGGTTGGCGAGCAGTACTTC.

Written as DNA, the CDR3 is TGTGCCAGCAGTTTAACCCTAGCGGGACACAATGAGCAGTTCTTC. It encodes CASSLTLAGHNEQFF. The V and J genes are TRBV28 and TRBJ2-1; 9 nucleotides line up with TRBD2. The V segment lost 2 bases and the J segment 5 bases; nucleotides outside the gene matches: 4. The CDR3 is made up of 15 amino acids. Germline-derived CDR1 and CDR2 are MDHEN and SYDVKM.

This sequence joins TRBV19 and TRBJ2-7, with 7 bases matching TRBD2. The CDR3 loop spans 12 amino acids. In germline, CDR1 is LNHDA, CDR2 SQIVND (reference sequence). Germline trimming cut 8 bases from V and 6 bases from J; bases unmatched to any gene: 7. CDR3 nucleotides: TGTGCCAGTGGCGGGGGATTCCGCGAGCAGTACTTC. Translating it yields CASGGGFREQYF.

The chain combines TRBV5-6 with TRBJ1-2; D is uncertain. Trimming removed 6 bases from V and 8 bases from J, with 14 bases in between. Germline values: CDR1 SGHDT, CDR2 YYEEEE. The CDR3 sequence is 12 residues long. The CDR3 reads CASNFLGSGYTF. In DNA form, the CDR3 reads TGTGCCAGCAACTTTCTGGGAAGCGGCTACACCTTC.

The rearrangement joins TRBV6-2 or TRBV6-3 to TRBJ2-1; D is uncertain. In germline, CDR1 is MNHEY, CDR2 SVGEGT. The ends were cut back, 1 base at V and 0 bases at J, with 7 bases in the middle. The CDR3 totals 15 residues. CDR3 residues: CASSYLVSSYNEQFF. The DNA of the CDR3 is TGTGCCAGCAGTTACTTAGTTAGCTCCTACAATGAGCAGTTCTTC.

The chain uses TRBV4-1 and TRBJ2-1; TRBD2 matches 9 bases. This CDR3 region has 16 residues. CDR1 and CDR2 (germline): MGHRA, YSYEKL. The V and J ends lost 0 bases and 9 bases, in that order; junction bases with no gene match: 9. CDR3 sequence (DNA): TGCGCCAGCAGCCAAGACCAAGCTAGCGGGATCAGTGAGCAGTTCTTC. It codes for CASSQDQASGISEQFF.